A selection of T cell receptor beta chains follows, all from one sample in a study of cytomegalovirus exposure and HLA in healthy donors. This table comes from immunoSEQ multiplex PCR, and its TCRdb copy is limited to in-frame clones, with some not included. The sample spans 30,000 to 35,000 clones; the ten largest clones claim under 2%. What was sequenced was PBMCs. The receptors were sampled from a middle-aged woman in good health and CMV-seropositive. Each CDR3 is given without its conserved first and last residue.

v_gene	j_gene	CDR3aa
TRBV6-1	TRBJ2-2	ASSTGARGTGELF
TRBV6-5	TRBJ2-7	ASSYGRSSYEQY
TRBV6-5	TRBJ1-1	ASSYDRTGTEAF
TRBV30	TRBJ1-5	AWSIFQGAVNQPQH
TRBV28	TRBJ1-5	ASRDPGGGQPQH
TRBV27	TRBJ2-7	ASSPGGVHYEQY
TRBV7-6	TRBJ1-2	ASSLGLGDYGYT
TRBV27	TRBJ2-4	ASTPPGLLNIQY
TRBV6-4	TRBJ2-4	ASSDSAENIQY
TRBV20-1	NA	SAGDSYEQY
TRBV2	TRBJ2-3	ASSEVAGDTNTQY
TRBV14	TRBJ1-4	ASSFWDRANEKLF
TRBV7-2	TRBJ2-7	ASSFSPGEQY
TRBV30	TRBJ2-5	AWSALAGDVTQY
TRBV30	TRBJ1-5	AWSAGVIGPTRGQPQH
TRBV5-1	TRBJ1-1	ASSLGGGETEAF
TRBV6-1	TRBJ1-5	ASSEDRGGQPQH
TRBV28	TRBJ2-2	ASSLPGQGYTGELF
TRBV2	TRBJ2-5	ASSAPSGETQY
TRBV9	TRBJ2-3	ASTAGTSGGTDTQY
TRBV6-1	TRBJ1-1	ATLTGLNTEAF
TRBV27	TRBJ2-1	ASTPGLVNEQF
TRBV10-3	TRBJ2-2	AIGPSGTKLGGELF
TRBV5-1	TRBJ1-1	ASSLTGGGSTEAF
TRBV14	TRBJ1-1	ASSQAKGRGHTEAF
TRBV9	TRBJ1-2	ASSSRTGNYGYT
TRBV7-9	TRBJ1-2	ASSSGLYGYT
TRBV28	TRBJ2-4	ASSSHGTSGSKNIQY
TRBV6-4	TRBJ2-3	ASSERADTDTQY
TRBV5-1	TRBJ2-3	ASSLNWGGDTQY
TRBV6-5	TRBJ2-1	ASSYRGASGRNEQF
TRBV29-1	TRBJ1-2	SAPGQGPNGYT
TRBV19	TRBJ2-1	ASSPSPASNEQF
TRBV27	TRBJ1-6	ASSSYVIGEGSPLH
TRBV5-1	TRBJ2-7	ASNLGGTGPYEQY
TRBV28	TRBJ1-2	ASSSRDTIRFYGYT
TRBV5-1	TRBJ2-5	ASSPGTEQETQY
TRBV28	TRBJ2-3	ASSPSVSLIDTDTQY
TRBV7-2	TRBJ2-7	ASSLVGGSYEQY
TRBV6-6	TRBJ1-2	ASSYIQGANYGYT
TRBV28	TRBJ1-5	ASRRGGSSQPQH
TRBV14	TRBJ2-1	ASSQDGRESNEQF
TRBV6-1	TRBJ1-5	ASSDRDPSPQH
TRBV5-1	TRBJ1-2	ASSPPGYTRGYT
TRBV6-5	TRBJ2-5	ASMGLAGRETQY
TRBV28	TRBJ1-1	ASSFSGLVNTEAF
TRBV4-1	TRBJ2-6	ASSQVYGQGARGANVLT
TRBV19	TRBJ2-7	ASSIAPSGFSYEQY
TRBV14	TRBJ2-5	ASSQGGGTQY